The 15 T cell receptor beta chains reported below all come from one sample, sequenced in a study of cytomegalovirus exposure and HLA in healthy donors. PCR used 60 Vbeta primers and 13 Jbeta primers. TCRdb's copy holds only in-frame clones and misses some; the assay was immunoSEQ multiplex PCR. The profile covers under 150,000 clones, with roughly two thirds appearing a single time and 1.6% taken by the ten largest. Sequenced material: PBMCs. The receptors were gathered from a man aged 25 to 45 in good health and CMV-seropositive.

The chain carries TRBV28 and TRBJ2-1; 9 bases map to TRBD2. With V trimmed by 3 bases and J by 4 bases, 13 bases remained unmatched. The germline gives CDR1 MDHEN, CDR2 SYDVKM. This CDR3 contains 18 residues. The CDR3 protein is CASSFSIVGLAIYNEQFF. In DNA form, the CDR3 reads TGTGCCAGCAGTTTTTCCATCGTCGGACTAGCGATTTACAATGAGCAGTTCTTC.

The gene calls are TRBV7-2 and TRBJ2-1; no definite D call. The V and J ends lost 1 base and 12 bases respectively, with 10 bases between them. From germline, CDR1 is SGHTA and CDR2 FQGNSA. The length of the CDR3 is 12 residues. The CDR3 loop reads CASSLGLQPQFF. The DNA of the CDR3 is TGTGCCAGCAGCTTAGGGTTACAGCCGCAGTTCTTC.

This chain uses TRBV18 with TRBJ2-2, with 9 bases matching TRBD1. Germline V gives CDR1 KGHSH, CDR2 LQKENI. The CDR3 has 15 amino acids. Unmatched junction bases numbered 5, after V lost 6 bases and J lost 3 bases. The DNA for the CDR3 is TGTGCCAGCTCTTGGACAGGGGTCCACACCGGGGAGCTGTTTTTT. Translation gives CASSWTGVHTGELFF.

This chain links TRBV7-9 with TRBJ1-1; 8 bases agree with TRBD1. Germline V gene data show CDR1 as SEHNR and CDR2 as FQNEAQ (reference sequence). The CDR3 extends over 15 amino acids. V gave up 4 bases and J gave up 1 base; unmatched junction bases: 5. CDR3: CASSSKQGGNTEAFF. For the CDR3, the DNA is TGTGCCAGCAGCTCTAAACAGGGGGGGAACACTGAAGCTTTCTTT.

The chain has TRBV9 and TRBJ1-1; tentatively, D is TRBD1 (6 bases). V lost 0 bases and J lost 0, with 18 bases in between. CDR3 length equals 18 residues. Germline values: CDR1 SGDLS, CDR2 YYNGEE. CDR3 DNA sequence: TGTGCCAGCAGCGTAGGTCTCCAAGGGGGTGGGATGAACACTGAAGCTTTCTTT. This sequence encodes CASSVGLQGGGMNTEAFF.

The J gene is TRBJ2-7, the V gene TRBV7-8, with 12 positions matching TRBD2. Germline-derived CDR1 and CDR2 are SGHVS and FQNEAQ. V dropped 1 base and J dropped 0; count of bases not matched to a gene: 10. This CDR3 region has 19 residues. CDR3 protein: CASSLETSGSRSASYEQYF. In DNA form, the CDR3 reads TGTGCCAGCAGCTTAGAGACTAGCGGGAGTCGTTCGGCCTCCTACGAGCAGTACTTC.

The J gene is TRBJ1-1, the V gene TRBV6-1; 9 positions match TRBD1. J gave up 5 bases and V 6 bases, and 4 bases lay outside the gene matches. The CDR3 is made up of 13 amino acids. Germline-derived CDR1 and CDR2 are MNHNS and SASEGT. The CDR3: CASSTQGATEAFF. DNA of the CDR3: TGTGCCAGCAGCACACAGGGGGCAACTGAAGCTTTCTTT.

The chain recombines TRBV5-1 with TRBJ2-7; TRBD1 might be the D (5 bases). Germline lookup yields CDR1 SGHRS and CDR2 YFSETQ. The V end was cut by 0 bases, the J end by 7 bases, with 14 bases between. The CDR3 is 14 residues long. CDR3 amino acids: CASSLASGRKEQYF. Here the CDR3 DNA reads TGCGCCAGCAGCTTGGCGTCAGGGCGGAAGGAGCAGTACTTC.

V is TRBV5-6 and J is TRBJ2-5, with D possibly matching TRBD1 (6 bases). The CDR3 runs to 15 residues. V was trimmed by 0 bases and J by 6 bases, leaving 15 bases between them. Germline CDR1 is SGHDT and CDR2 is YYEEEE. The CDR3 sequence: CASSLGPGAGKTQYF. CDR3 in DNA: TGTGCCAGCAGCTTGGGGCCAGGGGCAGGGAAGACCCAGTACTTC.

V gene TRBV5-4 combines with J gene TRBJ2-2; 9 bases line up with TRBD1. The J segment lost 3 bases and the V segment lost 5 bases, leaving 8 bases of the junction unmatched. CDR1 SGHNT and CDR2 YYREEE come from the germline V gene (reference sequence). The CDR3 has 16 residues. CDR3: CASSPGQGRHTGELFF. CDR3 sequence (DNA): TGTGCCAGCAGTCCTGGACAGGGGCGACACACCGGGGAGCTGTTTTTT.

The chain combines TRBV5-1 with TRBJ2-2; TRBD2 aligns across 8 bases. With 4 bases clipped from V and 2 bases from J, the junction kept 4 bases outside the gene matches. The CDR3 is 15 amino acids. The germline CDR1 and CDR2 sequences are SGHRS and YFSETQ. CDR3 sequence (DNA): TGCGCCAGCAGCCCAGCGGGGGTAAACACCGGGGAGCTGTTTTTT. It encodes CASSPAGVNTGELFF.

There are a few counts of this clone. The rearrangement joins TRBV5-1 to TRBJ2-5; 10 positions agree with TRBD2. The better agreement between TRBJ2-7 and the DNA end casts doubt on the J call. The CDR3 spans 15 residues. Per the germline V gene, CDR1 is SGHRS and CDR2 is YFSETQ. The chain's CDR3 is CASSLAGGPQYEQYF. CDR3 nucleotide sequence: TGCGCCAGCAGCTTAGCGGGAGGGCCCCAGTACGAGCAGTACTTC.

This sequence joins TRBV5-3 and TRBJ2-1; 9 positions agree with TRBD2. TRBV5-3 is flagged as an ORF with uncertain function. This CDR3 is 17 amino acids long. V lost 0 bases, J lost 0 bases, and 4 bases stayed unmatched. The DNA of the CDR3 is TGTGCCAGAAGCTTGGTCAGACTAGCGGCCTCCTACAATGAGCAGTTCTTC. This translates into CARSLVRLAASYNEQFF.

The chain uses TRBV4-3 and TRBJ2-4, with D unresolved. Trimming took 4 bases from V and 7 from J, leaving 17 bases between them. CDR1 is LGHNA, CDR2 YSLEER, per germline. The CDR3 is 15 amino acids. The CDR3 DNA reads TGCGCCAGCAGCCGATCCCTGCGAGGCAACAACATTCAGTACTTC. Protein: CASSRSLRGNNIQYF.

This clone was counted a single time. This chain joins TRBV28 and TRBJ2-2; 11 bases fit TRBD2. With V trimmed by 5 bases and J by 5 bases, 10 bases remained unmatched. Germline V gene data show CDR1 as MDHEN and CDR2 as SYDVKM. The CDR3 totals 17 residues. The CDR3 nucleotides are TGTGCCAGCAGTGGACGAACTAGCGGGAGTTATACCGGGGAGCTGTTTTTT. This sequence encodes CASSGRTSGSYTGELFF.